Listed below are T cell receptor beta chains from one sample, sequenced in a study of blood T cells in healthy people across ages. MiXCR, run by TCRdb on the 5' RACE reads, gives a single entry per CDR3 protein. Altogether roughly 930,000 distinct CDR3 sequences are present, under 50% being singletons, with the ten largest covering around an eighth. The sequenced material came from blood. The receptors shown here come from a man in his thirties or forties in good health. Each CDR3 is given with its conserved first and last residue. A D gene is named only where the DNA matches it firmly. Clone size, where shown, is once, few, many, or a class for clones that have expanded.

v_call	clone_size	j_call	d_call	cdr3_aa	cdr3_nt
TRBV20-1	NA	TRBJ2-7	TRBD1	CSATGQVSYEQYF	TGCAGTGCCACGGGACAGGTCTCCTACGAGCAGTACTTC
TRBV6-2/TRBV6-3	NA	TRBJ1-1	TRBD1	CASSPQLPGTGDTEAFF	TGTGCCAGCAGCCCTCAATTGCCCGGGACAGGTGACACTGAAGCTTTCTTT
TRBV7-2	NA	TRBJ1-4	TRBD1	CASRGQGEEKLFF	TGTGCCAGCAGGGGACAGGGAGAAGAAAAACTGTTTTTT
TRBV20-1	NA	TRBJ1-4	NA	CSASPGPENEKLFF	TGCAGTGCTAGCCCGGGTCCAGAAAATGAAAAACTGTTTTTT
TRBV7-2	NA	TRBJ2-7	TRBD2	CASRTSASYEQYF	TGTGCCAGCAGGACTAGCGCCTCCTACGAGCAGTACTTC
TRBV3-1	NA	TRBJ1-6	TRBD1	CASSQERDRYSPLHF	TGTGCCAGCAGCCAAGAACGGGACAGGTATTCACCCCTCCACTTT
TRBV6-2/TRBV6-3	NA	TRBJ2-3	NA	CASSYSRRAFTDTQYF	TGTGCCAGCAGTTACTCGAGGCGGGCCTTCACAGATACGCAGTATTTT
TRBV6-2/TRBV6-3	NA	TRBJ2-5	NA	CASSYPGQLGTQYF	TGTGCCAGCAGTTACCCCGGCCAATTGGGGACCCAGTACTTC
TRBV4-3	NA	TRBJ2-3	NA	CASSKTTGRVTDTQYF	TGCGCCAGCAGCAAAACGACAGGCCGGGTCACAGATACGCAGTATTTT
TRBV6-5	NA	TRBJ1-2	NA	CAARLTTNYGYTF	TGTGCCGCCAGACTGACGACTAACTATGGCTACACCTTC
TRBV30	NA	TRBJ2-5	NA	CAWSAGETQYF	TGTGCCTGGAGTGCAGGGGAGACCCAGTACTTC
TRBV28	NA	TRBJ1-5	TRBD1	CASRETGGLKQPQHF	TGTGCCAGCAGGGAAACAGGGGGCCTCAAGCAGCCCCAGCATTTT
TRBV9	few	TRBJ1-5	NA	CASSVGTGNNQPQHF	TGTGCCAGCAGCGTAGGTACAGGGAACAATCAGCCCCAGCATTTT
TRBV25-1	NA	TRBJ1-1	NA	CASSVGVFNTEAFF	TGTGCCAGCAGTGTGGGGGTTTTCAACACTGAAGCTTTCTTT
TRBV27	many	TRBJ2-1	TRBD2	CASSATSEDEQFF	TGTGCCAGCAGTGCCACTAGCGAGGATGAGCAGTTCTTC
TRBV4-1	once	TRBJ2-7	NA	CASRIGSRRDEQYF	TGCGCCAGCAGAATAGGATCCCGAAGGGATGAGCAGTACTTC
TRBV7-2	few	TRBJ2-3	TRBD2	CATIGRRGASTDTQYF	TGTGCCACAATAGGGAGGCGGGGGGCTAGCACAGATACGCAGTATTTT